In this sample, the clone carrying this T cell receptor (beta chain) turned up a few times. Its target is not known. Sorting with CD45RO/CCR7/CD25/CD127/CD95/CD27 yielded naive, central memory, regulatory and stem-like memory CD4+ cells. CDR1 and CDR2 from the germline V gene are SGHRS and YFSETQ. The CDR3 is 16 amino acids. V was clipped by 0 bases and J by 2 bases, with 13 bases between them. The study reverse transcribed the entire isolated RNA, so it sequenced expressed TCRB transcripts. The assay was immunoSEQ multiplex PCR, and TCRdb's table has in-frame clones only and misses some. The sample has 200,000 to 250,000 clones, around an eighth seen once; the top ten hold more than 0.02%. This sample is drawn from a study of beta chain features in type 1 diabetes. Study details: On cell yields, gender and age, patients and healthy donors were similar. Findings and limits, study-wide: VDJ junctions in type 1 diabetes patients carried more deletions and fewer insertions.

The chain carries TRBV5-1 and TRBJ2-3; a weak D match, TRBD1 (6 bases). Sequences were obtained from naive CD4+ T cells from blood. The TCR was taken from a woman between 40 and 55 years old in good health. The CDR3 nucleotides read TGCGCCAGCAGCTTGGTTCCGGACAGCTACACAGATACGCAGTATTTT. Amino acids: CASSLVPDSYTDTQYF. Drawing the rest from reference TRBV5-1 and TRBJ2-3, the complete variable domain is KAGVTQTPRYLIKTRGQQVTLSCSPISGHRSVSWYQQTPGQGLQFLFEYFSETQRNKGNFPGRFSGRQFSNSRSEMNVSTLELGDSALYLCASSLVPDSYTDTQYFGPGTRLTVL.